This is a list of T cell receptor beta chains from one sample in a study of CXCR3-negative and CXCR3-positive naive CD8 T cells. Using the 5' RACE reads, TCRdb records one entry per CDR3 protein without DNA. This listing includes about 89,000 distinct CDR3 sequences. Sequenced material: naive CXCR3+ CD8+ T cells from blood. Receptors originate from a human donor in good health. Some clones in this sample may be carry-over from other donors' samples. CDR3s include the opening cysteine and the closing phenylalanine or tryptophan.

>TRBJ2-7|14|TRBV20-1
CSARRLANDYEQYF
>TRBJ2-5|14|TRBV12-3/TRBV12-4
CASGKAAPGETQYF
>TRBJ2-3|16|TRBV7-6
CASSLDSGEGTDTQYF
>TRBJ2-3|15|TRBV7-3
CASSLYGGYTDTQYF
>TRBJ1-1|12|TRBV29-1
CSGADMNTEAFF
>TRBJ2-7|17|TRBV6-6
CASSNSPWTGGPYEQYF
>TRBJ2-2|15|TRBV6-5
CASSYSELLSGELFF
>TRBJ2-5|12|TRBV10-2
CASLGRGETQYF
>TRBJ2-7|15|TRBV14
CASSQTGQGSYEQYF
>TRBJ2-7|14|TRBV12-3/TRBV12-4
CASSLSAGSYEQYF
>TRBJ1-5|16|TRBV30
CAWSSLRGDGNQPQHF
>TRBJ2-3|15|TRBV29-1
CSGTPGLPGGDTQYF
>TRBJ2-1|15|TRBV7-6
CASSLEPLSYNEQFF
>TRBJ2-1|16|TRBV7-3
CASSLTGGTTYNEQFF
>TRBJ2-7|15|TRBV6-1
CASSAHLDRPYEQYF
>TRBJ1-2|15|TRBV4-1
CASSRETGLFHGYTF
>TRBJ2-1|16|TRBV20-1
CSASGTFGGGNNEQFF
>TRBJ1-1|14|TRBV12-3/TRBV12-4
CASRGEGDRAEAFF
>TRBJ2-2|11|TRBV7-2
CARRSAGELFF
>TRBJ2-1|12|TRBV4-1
CASSLGGSEQFF
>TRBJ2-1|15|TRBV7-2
CASSRTSGSFNEQFF
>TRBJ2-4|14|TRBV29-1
CSVEERQAKNIQYF